The 30 T cell receptor beta chains in this list originate from one sample, sequenced in a study of early T cells in non-severe SARS-CoV-2 infection. TCRdb independently ran MiXCR on the 5' RACE reads; one entry per CDR3 protein. The data show 50,000 to 75,000 distinct CDR3 sequences, 7% to 9.5% seen once. This specimen consisted of whole blood, obtained at baseline. Receptors originate from an adult who was a healthcare worker with PCR-confirmed SARS-CoV-2 infection or an uninfected control (not recorded which).

In this sample, this clonotype turned up a few times. This rearrangement joins TRBV11-3 to TRBJ2-1; 7 bases are a match to TRBD2. Per germline, CDR1 SGHNT and CDR2 YENEEA. Trimming at V came to 5 bases and at J to 8 bases, leaving 12 bases not matched to a gene. The CDR3 runs 15 residues. The CDR3 loop reads CASSPTPAGRYEQFF. The CDR3 coding sequence is TGTGCCAGCAGCCCTACCCCTGCCGGGAGGTATGAGCAGTTCTTC. Supplemented by reference TRBV11-3 and TRBJ2-1, the full variable domain reads EAGVVQSPRYKIIEKKQPVAFWCNPISGHNTLYWYLQNLGQGPELLIRYENEEAVDDSQLPKDRFSAERLKGVDSTLKIQPAELGDSAVYLCASSPTPAGRYEQFFGPGTRLTVL.

In its sample, this clonotype was seen many times. The V call is TRBV9, the J call TRBJ2-2, with D tentatively TRBD1 (6 bases). The germline CDR1 and CDR2 sequences are SGDLS and YYNGEE. V shed 4 bases and J shed 5 bases, with 18 bases lying between them. This CDR3 region has 16 residues. DNA of the CDR3: TGTGCCAGCAGCCCGGACCCGGGACATGGTACCGGGGAGCTGTTTTTT. Translating gives CASSPDPGHGTGELFF.

Only a few counts were recorded for this clonotype. This chain connects TRBV29-1 to TRBJ1-1; 11 nucleotides agree with TRBD1. Per germline, CDR1 SQVTM and CDR2 ANQGSEA. With 7 bases clipped from V and 4 bases from J, the junction kept 5 bases outside the gene matches. CDR3 size: 13 residues. CDR3 loop: CSAGTGGGTEAFF. The CDR3 DNA reads as TGCAGCGCTGGGACAGGGGGTGGCACTGAAGCTTTCTTT.

This clonotype was seen a few times. The chain carries TRBV7-3 and TRBJ2-3; no definite D call. The germline V gene encodes CDR1 SGHTA and CDR2 FQGTGA. CDR3 size: 13 residues. V gave up 1 base and J gave up 7 bases, with 9 bases separating them. CDR3 nucleotide sequence: TGTGCCAGCAGCTTAATCGGCGAAAATACGCAGTATTTT. Amino acids: CASSLIGENTQYF.

The V call is TRBV7-6, the J call TRBJ1-2; 7 bases are shared with TRBD1. The CDR3 is made up of 17 amino acids. V lost 2 bases to trimming and J lost 0 bases; unmatched junction nucleotides: 9. CDR1 SGHVS and CDR2 FNYEAQ come from the germline V gene. CDR3 protein: CASSLQGQPFSNYGYTF. CDR3 DNA: TGTGCCAGCAGCTTACAGGGACAGCCATTCTCTAACTATGGCTACACCTTC.

This clonotype was recorded at least ten times. This sequence joins TRBV7-2 and TRBJ2-7, with D possibly being TRBD1 (5 bases). Germline CDR1 is SGHTA and CDR2 is FQGNSA. V was clipped by 2 bases and J by 0 bases, with 11 bases between them. The CDR3 extends over 15 amino acids. CDR3 bases: TGTGCCAGCAGCTTACAGGGATTCGTCTCCTACGAGCAGTACTTC. Amino acid sequence: CASSLQGFVSYEQYF.

This clonotype was seen many times. The CDR3 DNA sequence: TGCGCCAGCAGTCCTCGGGGACAGAACACCGGGGAGCTGTTTTTT. The encoded protein is CASSPRGQNTGELFF. The J gene is TRBJ2-2, the V gene TRBV4-1; tentatively, D is TRBD1 (6 bases). The CDR3 has 15 residues. Trimming took 6 bases from V and 1 from J, leaving 12 bases between them. In germline, CDR1 is MGHRA, CDR2 YSYEKL.

In its sample, this clonotype was seen many times. The chain is built from TRBV5-1 and TRBJ1-5; D unclear. Germline V CDR1 and CDR2: SGHRS, YFSETQ. This CDR3 comprises 13 residues. V lost 2 bases and J 4 bases, leaving 7 bases between the germline ends. CDR3 residues: CASSLNGNQPQHF. The CDR3 bases are TGCGCCAGCAGCTTAAATGGTAATCAGCCCCAGCATTTT.

The table lists this clonotype with a few counts. The chain joins TRBV11-2 to TRBJ1-2; D remains unclear. The germline CDR1 and CDR2 sequences are SGHAT and FQNNGV. Between the trimmed V and J ends, which lost 2 bases and 1 base, there was a span of 5 bases. The CDR3 has 13 residues. The DNA of the CDR3 is TGTGCCAGCAGCTTACCACGTAACTATGGCTACACCTTC. This encodes CASSLPRNYGYTF. The full variable domain, its missing parts supplied by reference TRBV11-2 and TRBJ1-2, is EAGVAQSPRYKIIEKRQSVAFWCNPISGHATLYWYQQILGQGPKLLIQFQNNGVVDDSQLPKDRFSAERLKGVDSTLKIQPAKLEDSAVYLCASSLPRNYGYTFGSGTRLTVV.

The table lists this clonotype with many counts. The gene calls are TRBV7-9 and TRBJ1-1; D remains ambiguous. The CDR3 has 15 amino acids. Trimming shortened V by 5 bases and J by 1 base, and 14 bases separated the two germline ends. The germline V gene has CDR1 SEHNR and CDR2 FQNEAQ (reference sequence). The CDR3 nucleotides are TGTGCCAGCAGCCCCGAAGGCATTACGAACACTGAAGCTTTCTTT. As protein: CASSPEGITNTEAFF.

This clonotype turned up a few times. Compared with germline, one end of the junction differs, possibly owing to a read error. The chain joins TRBV5-1 to TRBJ2-7, with 13 bases fitting TRBD2. Germline V gives CDR1 SGHRS, CDR2 YFSETQ. This CDR3 spans 15 amino acids. The CDR3: CASSGLAGASHEQYF. The DNA for the CDR3 is TGCGCCAGCAGCGGACTAGCGGGAGCCTCCCACGAGCAGTACTTC.

This clonotype was picked up many times. The chain carries TRBV11-2 and TRBJ2-7; the D is unclear. From germline, CDR1 is SGHAT and CDR2 FQNNGV. V lost 5 bases and J lost 4, with 21 bases in between. The CDR3 is 16 amino acids. CDR3 nucleotide sequence: TGTGCCAGCAGCCCCTCGCTTGCATCCGGAGCGTACGAGCAGTACTTC. It is translated as CASSPSLASGAYEQYF.

This clonotype was picked up a small number of times. J is TRBJ2-1 and V is TRBV29-1, with 12 bases fitting TRBD2. After removal of 5 bases from V and 7 bases from J, the junction contained 12 bases not matched to a gene. Per the germline V gene, CDR1 is SQVTM and CDR2 is ANQGSEA. The CDR3 spans 16 residues. The chain's CDR3 is CSVSSGRARSNNEQFF. The CDR3, as DNA: TGCAGCGTTTCTAGCGGGAGGGCGAGGAGTAATAATGAGCAGTTCTTC.

In the case of this clonotype: A much larger clone lies a single base off, so this may be a read error. The J gene is TRBJ2-1, the V gene TRBV29-1; 12 nucleotides align to TRBD1. Germline V gives CDR1 SQVTM, CDR2 ANQGSEA. The CDR3 has 17 residues. The CDR3 nucleotides read TGCAGCGTCCCCCGGGACAGGGGGCTCGTGGGGTACAATGGGCAGTTCTTC. Encoded protein: CSVPRDRGLVGYNGQFF.

The DNA for the CDR3 is TGTGCCAGCAGCTTAGATAGCAGGGATGGCTACACCTTC. It is translated as CASSLDSRDGYTF. V and J are TRBV7-8 and TRBJ1-2, with a possible D match to TRBD1 (5 bases). CDR1 and CDR2 (germline): SGHVS, FQNEAQ. Trimming cost V 1 base and J 6 bases, with 9 bases left between them. This CDR3 has 13 amino acids. Full variable domain (rest looked up from reference TRBV7-8 and TRBJ1-2): GAGVSQSPRYKVAKRGQDVALRCDPISGHVSLFWYQQALGQGPEFLTYFQNEAQLDKSGLPSDRFFAERPEGSVSTLKIQRTQQEDSAVYLCASSLDSRDGYTFGSGTRLTVV.

This clonotype was counted between two and nine times. The chain is built from TRBV6-5 and TRBJ1-3, with D unclear. Trimming shortened V by 6 bases and J by 2 bases, and 23 bases separated the two germline ends. The CDR3 contains 18 residues. The germline gives CDR1 MNHEY, CDR2 SVGAGI. DNA for the CDR3: TGTGCCAGCAGCCGAATCCGGGCCGTAGAATATACTGGAAACACCATATATTTT. Its translation: CASSRIRAVEYTGNTIYF.

V is TRBV4-2 and J is TRBJ2-7; 12 nucleotides match TRBD1. CDR1 and CDR2 from the germline V gene are LGHNA and YNFKEQ. With V trimmed by 1 base and J by 2 bases, 9 bases remained unmatched. The CDR3 extends over 18 amino acids. The CDR3 sequence is CASSQGDRGLYEPYEQYF. The CDR3 DNA reads TGTGCCAGCAGCCAAGGGGACAGGGGGCTTTACGAGCCCTACGAGCAGTACTTC.

This clonotype was counted many times. This sequence joins TRBV3-1 and TRBJ2-5; D tentatively fits TRBD1 or TRBD2 (5 bases each). CDR1 is LGHDT and CDR2 is YNNKEL in the germline V gene (reference sequence). Trimming shortened V by 3 bases and J by 5 bases, and 19 bases separated the two germline ends. The CDR3 spans 16 residues. CDR3 sequence reads: CASSQDTSLSGETQYF. DNA of the CDR3: TGTGCCAGCAGCCAGGACACTAGTCTGTCAGGGGAGACCCAGTACTTC.

The chain joins TRBV27 to TRBJ2-1; D is possibly TRBD1 or TRBD2 (5 bases each). Germline V lookup: CDR1 MNHEY, CDR2 SMNVEV (reference sequence). The CDR3 extends over 13 amino acids. Trimming stripped 6 bases from V and 7 bases from J, with 13 bases between. The chain's CDR3 is CASRMFGGNEQFF. CDR3 DNA sequence: TGTGCCAGCAGGATGTTTGGGGGAAATGAGCAGTTCTTC.

This clonotype was picked up a small number of times. The V gene is TRBV11-2, the J gene TRBJ2-5, with 10 bases lining up with TRBD1. This CDR3 is built from 14 residues. V was pared by 5 bases and J by 5 bases, with 5 bases of the junction left unmatched. Germline CDR1 reads SGHAT; CDR2 reads FQNNGV. For the CDR3, the DNA is TGTGCCAGCAGCCCGACAGGGGGCACGGAGACCCAGTACTTC. It specifies CASSPTGGTETQYF.

The chain is built from TRBV19 and TRBJ1-4, with TRBD1 identical over 7 bases. V lost 4 bases to trimming and J lost 4 bases; unmatched junction nucleotides: 6. The germline CDR1 and CDR2 sequences are LNHDA and SQIVND (reference sequence). The CDR3 totals 15 residues. Written as DNA, the CDR3 is TGTGCCAGTAGTAGCCTCGGGACAGTTAATGAAAAACTGTTTTTT. It yields the protein CASSSLGTVNEKLFF.

This clonotype has at least ten counts. The V gene is TRBV11-2, the J gene TRBJ2-1; TRBD1 agrees at 8 bases. CDR1 and CDR2 from the germline V gene are SGHAT and FQNNGV. After removal of 5 bases from V and 7 bases from J, the junction contained 22 bases not matched to a gene. CDR3 length equals 19 residues. CDR3 region: CASSPGQGRGREDLNEQFF. CDR3 DNA sequence: TGTGCCAGCAGCCCAGGACAGGGAAGAGGACGGGAAGACCTTAATGAGCAGTTCTTC.

This clonotype was detected ten times or more. V gene TRBV7-6 combines with J gene TRBJ2-3; TRBD2 might be the D (5 bases). Germline V gives CDR1 SGHVS, CDR2 FNYEAQ. V was trimmed by 5 bases and J by 2 bases, leaving 14 bases between them. This CDR3 comprises 15 residues. The CDR3 nucleotides are TGTGCCAGCAGCCAAGGGAGCGTAAACACAGATACGCAGTATTTT. This sequence encodes CASSQGSVNTDTQYF.

The chain joins TRBV12-3 or TRBV12-4 to TRBJ2-4; 7 nucleotides align to TRBD1. The J segment lost 5 bases and the V segment lost 6 bases, leaving 7 bases of the junction unmatched. CDR3 length: 14 residues. This CDR3 reads CASSSGQAQNIQYF. DNA for the CDR3: TGTGCCAGCAGCTCCGGACAGGCCCAAAACATTCAGTACTTC.

This clonotype occurred many times. The chain joins TRBV6-6 to TRBJ1-1, with 9 bases that match TRBD1. CDR1 is MNHNY and CDR2 is SVGAGI in the germline V gene (reference sequence). The CDR3 loop spans 15 amino acids. V was pared by 6 bases and J by 3 bases, with 8 bases of the junction left unmatched. CDR3 loop: CASRLRTGADTEAFF. In DNA, the CDR3 is TGTGCCAGCAGACTCCGGACAGGGGCGGACACTGAAGCTTTCTTT.

The rearrangement uses TRBV20-1 and TRBJ2-7, with TRBD1 identical over 11 bases. J gave up 3 bases and V 6 bases, and 10 bases lay outside the gene matches. Germline V CDR1 and CDR2: DFQATT, SNEGSKA (reference sequence). This CDR3 region has 15 residues. CDR3 bases: TGCAGTGCAACAAACCCGGGACAGGGGGACTACGAGCAGTACTTC. It translates to CSATNPGQGDYEQYF.

This clonotype was counted at least ten times. This chain connects TRBV12-3 or TRBV12-4 to TRBJ1-1; D is uncertain. Trimming stripped 3 bases from V and 0 bases from J, with 8 bases between. The CDR3 loop spans 14 amino acids. The CDR3 nucleotides are TGTGCCAGCAGTTTCCTTCAGATGAACACTGAAGCTTTCTTT. Translation: CASSFLQMNTEAFF.

This clonotype has more than one count but fewer than ten. The chain recombines TRBV24-1 with TRBJ2-2, with D possibly matching TRBD2 (6 bases). With 1 base removed from V and 0 bases from J, the gap between germline ends came to 11 bases. Germline V gives CDR1 KGHDR, CDR2 SFDVKD. The CDR3 runs 17 residues. In DNA form, the CDR3 reads TGTGCCACCAGTGATTTCGGGGGAGACGCGAACACCGGGGAGCTGTTTTTT. This encodes CATSDFGGDANTGELFF.

This clonotype came up many times. The J gene is TRBJ2-7, the V gene TRBV11-2; the match to TRBD1 covers 7 bases. This CDR3 spans 12 amino acids. After removal of 6 bases from V and 5 bases from J, the junction contained 4 bases not matched to a gene. Germline V gene lookup returns CDR1 SGHAT and CDR2 FQNNGV. The CDR3 region has the DNA TGTGCCAGCAGTCTGACAGGGAACGAGCAGTACTTC. It specifies CASSLTGNEQYF.

This clonotype was seen many times. The gene calls are TRBV3-1 and TRBJ2-7; 8 positions match TRBD2. Germline V gene lookup returns CDR1 LGHDT and CDR2 YNNKEL (reference sequence). Unmatched junction bases numbered 3, after V lost 3 bases and J lost 2 bases. The CDR3 is 14 amino acids. CDR3 residues: CASSHGTRAYEQYF. The CDR3 bases are TGTGCCAGCAGCCATGGGACTAGAGCCTACGAGCAGTACTTC.